One sample yielded the 20 T cell receptor beta chains listed below, sequenced in a study of T cells in women clearing cervical HPV infection. Method: immunoSEQ multiplex PCR; TCRdb's copy keeps in-frame clones and lacks some. The table lists about 39,000 clones. Input material: blood buffy coat. The receptors stem from a woman aged 18-70 years with a cervical HPV16 infection that either progressed to CIN3+ or cleared (not recorded which).

About this clone: The read gets to within 3 residues of the CDR3 end, and the germline J gene fills in the rest. The V gene is TRBV5-1, the J gene TRBJ2-7, with D possibly matching TRBD2 (6 bases). V was clipped by 0 bases and J by 1 base, with 11 bases between them. Germline V gives CDR1 SGHRS, CDR2 YFSETQ. This CDR3 is 15 amino acids long. The CDR3 region is CASSLAAGRSYEQYF. CDR3 DNA (partial): TGCGCCAGCAGCTTGGCCGCGGGGAGATCCTACGAG.

Comment on this clone: The CDR3 end lies 3 residues beyond the end of the read and is filled in from the germline J gene. The V gene is TRBV7-6, the J gene TRBJ2-3, with TRBD2 identical over 9 bases. V trimming: 4 bases; J trimming: 7 bases; junction bases outside the gene matches: 18. From germline, CDR1 is SGHVS and CDR2 FNYEAQ. The CDR3 spans 18 residues. CDR3 bases read: TGTGCCAGCAGCTCTCAACCTTTGGGAGCGGGGGGCGTCCATACG. Its translation is CASSSQPLGAGGVHT. Given in full, the CDR3 is CASSSQPLGAGGVHTQYF.

A note on this clone: Germline and junction disagree at one end, which may indicate a read error. The read ends 3 residues before the CDR3 terminus; that terminus is restored from the germline J gene. The rearrangement uses TRBV7-7 and TRBJ2-3, with D perhaps matching TRBD2 (5 bases). Germline V gives CDR1 SSHAT, CDR2 FNYEAQ (reference sequence). CDR3 size: 15 residues. CDR3 bases read: TGTGCTAGCAGCTTAGAGGGCTCTAGCACAGATACG. Translation gives CASSLEGSSTDT. The CDR3 in its entirety is CASSLEGSSTDTQYF.

In the case of this clone: From the germline J gene comes the end of the CDR3, since the read stops 3 residues before it. The V gene is TRBV29-1, the J gene TRBJ2-2; 15 bases agree with TRBD2. The CDR3 runs to 17 residues. V lost 3 bases to trimming and J lost 0 bases; unmatched junction nucleotides: 2. Germline lookup yields CDR1 SQVTM and CDR2 ANQGSEA. The CDR3 DNA, read in part, is TGCAGCGTTGAGGGACTAGCGGGGGGCGCGAACACCGGGGAG. Amino acid sequence: CSVEGLAGGANTGE. The whole CDR3 reads CSVEGLAGGANTGELFF.

Of note for this clone: Read sequence stops 3 residues before the CDR3 end, and the germline J gene provides the missing end. The V and J genes are TRBV19 and TRBJ1-6, with no clear D. Germline loops: CDR1 LNHDA, CDR2 SQIVND (reference sequence). Trimming left V 3 bases short and J 7 bases short, with 10 bases between. The CDR3 sequence is 14 residues long. The CDR3 loop reads CASSIAGENSPLHF. The CDR3 bases that were read are TGTGCCAGTAGTATTGCGGGTGAAAATTCACCC.

A note on this clone: The CDR3 end falls 3 residues outside the read, so it is completed with the germline J gene. The rearrangement links TRBV18 to TRBJ2-4; 7 nucleotides agree with TRBD1. In germline, CDR1 is KGHSH, CDR2 LQKENI. J lost 9 bases, V lost 0 bases, and 11 bases had no gene match. CDR3 size: 16 residues. The sequenced part of the CDR3 DNA is TGTGCCAGCTCACCACCTTCTACAGGGGAAAATGGCATT. This codes for CASSPPSTGENGI. From start to end, the CDR3 is CASSPPSTGENGIQYF.

To note about this clone: Read sequence stops 3 residues before the CDR3 end, and the germline J gene provides the missing end. This chain links TRBV19 with TRBJ1-5, with D maybe TRBD1 (5 bases). This CDR3 comprises 16 residues. Germline V gene data show CDR1 as LNHDA and CDR2 as SQIVND (reference sequence). The V end was cut by 7 bases, the J end by 2 bases, with 18 bases between. The chain's CDR3 is CASTFGGGGRNQPQHF. The sequenced CDR3 bases are TGTGCCAGTACTTTCGGGGGAGGCGGCCGCAATCAGCCC. The full variable domain, with the rest looked up from reference TRBV19 and TRBJ1-5, is DGGITQSPKYLFRKEGQNVTLSCEQNLNHDAMYWYRQDPGQGLRLIYYSQIVNDFQKGDIAEGYSVSREKKESFPLTVTSAQKNPTAFYLCASTFGGGGRNQPQHFGDGTRLSIL.

Notes on this clone: The CDR3 end falls 3 residues outside the read, so it is completed with the germline J gene. The genes are TRBV11-2 and TRBJ1-5; no reliable D call. Trimming removed 0 bases from V and 5 bases from J, with 8 bases in between. The CDR3 consists of 14 residues. Germline values: CDR1 SGHAT, CDR2 FQNNGV. CDR3 loop: CASSLDGSDQPQHF. CDR3 DNA (partial): TGTGCCAGCAGCTTAGATGGTTCGGATCAGCCC.

Remarks on this clone: The DNA ends 3 residues before the CDR3 does, and the rest of the CDR3 is filled in from the germline J gene. The gene calls are TRBV6-1 and TRBJ1-5, with D possibly matching TRBD1 (6 bases). V gave up 3 bases and J gave up 6 bases, with 12 bases separating them. The germline V gene encodes CDR1 MNHNS and CDR2 SASEGT. The CDR3 loop spans 14 amino acids. The CDR3 DNA, read in part, is TGTGCCAGCAGTGAGTGGGGGCTGGGTCAGCCC. Translation gives CASSEWGLGQP. Given in full, the CDR3 is CASSEWGLGQPQHF.

To note about this clone: The read gets to within 3 residues of the CDR3 end, and the germline J gene fills in the rest. The gene calls are TRBV19 and TRBJ2-3, with D maybe TRBD2 (6 bases). This CDR3 comprises 14 residues. V lost 10 bases and J lost 2, with 16 bases in between. Germline values: CDR1 LNHDA, CDR2 SQIVND (reference sequence). The part of the CDR3 DNA that was read is TGTGCCATATCCGGGACTCTCTCCACAGATACG. This translates into CAISGTLSTDT. The complete CDR3 reads CAISGTLSTDTQYF.

This CDR3 is CASSYDREGTEAFF. CDR3 DNA (partial): TGCGCCAGCAGCTACGACAGGGAAGGCACTGAA. This chain connects TRBV5-1 to TRBJ1-1; 7 bases map to TRBD1. Coverage ceases 3 residues before the CDR3 finishes, and the germline J gene fills in the end. Germline V CDR1 and CDR2: SGHRS, YFSETQ. The CDR3 runs to 14 residues. V trimming: 3 bases; J trimming: 4 bases; junction bases outside the gene matches: 6.

In the case of this clone: The read halts 3 residues ahead of the CDR3 end, with the missing end drawn from the germline J gene. This chain links TRBV20-1 with TRBJ2-7, with D uncertain. Germline V CDR1 and CDR2: DFQATT, SNEGSKA (reference sequence). The CDR3 spans 13 residues. V was pared by 2 bases and J by 2 bases, with 10 bases between. The sequenced CDR3 bases are TGCAGTGCTAGACCCACATCCACCTACGAG. It translates to CSARPTSTYE. The entire CDR3 reads CSARPTSTYEQYF.

A note on this clone: The CDR3 end lies 3 residues beyond the end of the read and is filled in from the germline J gene. J is TRBJ1-2 and V is TRBV5-1; D uncertain. Trimming removed 1 base at V and 6 bases at J, with 13 bases between. CDR1 is SGHRS, CDR2 YFSETQ, per germline. The CDR3 is 14 residues long. The CDR3 loop is CASSLSAGTDGYTF. Incomplete CDR3 DNA: TGCGCCAGCAGCTTGTCGGCGGGAACGGATGGC. Looking up the rest from reference TRBV5-1 and TRBJ1-2 gives the full variable domain: KAGVTQTPRYLIKTRGQQVTLSCSPISGHRSVSWYQQTPGQGLQFLFEYFSETQRNKGNFPGRFSGRQFSNSRSEMNVSTLELGDSALYLCASSLSAGTDGYTFGSGTRLTVV.

As to this clone: The read finishes 3 residues shy of the CDR3 end, and the germline J gene is used to complete it. The V and J genes are TRBV2 and TRBJ2-1, with 10 bases fitting TRBD1. The CDR3 loop spans 15 amino acids. V gave up 1 base and J gave up 6 bases; unmatched junction bases: 3. Germline V gene sequence: CDR1 SNHLY, CDR2 FYNNEI. The CDR3 loop reads CASSEDGTGANEQFF. The CDR3 bases that were read are TGTGCCAGCAGTGAAGACGGGACAGGGGCCAATGAG. The whole variable domain, remainder taken from reference TRBV2 and TRBJ2-1, is EPEVTQTPSHQVTQMGQEVILRCVPISNHLYFYWYRQILGQKVEFLVSFYNNEISEKSEIFDDQFSVERPDGSNFTLKIRSTKLEDSAMYFCASSEDGTGANEQFFGPGTRLTVL.

A word on this clone: The missing CDR3 end, 3 residues past where the read stops, is filled in from the germline J gene. The genes are TRBV5-6 and TRBJ1-3; weak D call: TRBD1 (5 bases). V was clipped by 1 base and J by 4 bases, with 9 bases between them. The CDR3 loop spans 14 amino acids. Looked up from germline, CDR1 is SGHDT and CDR2 is YYEEEE. This CDR3 is CASSLRGAGNTIYF. The covered CDR3 bases are TGTGCCAGCAGCTTGCGAGGGGCCGGAAACACC.

For this clone: The CDR3 end is not reached by the read, which stops 3 residues before it; the germline J gene fills it in. The chain is built from TRBV18 and TRBJ1-2; 8 bases are shared with TRBD1. The V gene end was trimmed by 3 bases and the J gene end by 3 bases; junction bases not matched to a gene: 3. The CDR3 length is 14 residues. Germline assignment: CDR1 KGHSH and CDR2 LQKENI. The sequenced part of the CDR3 DNA is TGTGCCAGCTCACCCCAGGGGGCGGACTATGGC. Amino acids: CASSPQGADYG. The whole CDR3 is CASSPQGADYGYTF. The variable domain in full, completed from reference TRBV18 and TRBJ1-2, reads NAGVMQNPRHLVRRRGQEARLRCSPMKGHSHVYWYRQLPEEGLKFMVYLQKENIIDESGMPKERFSAEFPKEGPSILRIQQVVRGDSAAYFCASSPQGADYGYTFGSGTRLTVV.

Concerning this clone itself: Read coverage stops 3 residues before the CDR3 terminus; the germline J gene supplies the remainder. The chain has TRBV10-1 and TRBJ2-5, with a tentative D call TRBD1 (6 bases). Germline lookup yields CDR1 WNHNN and CDR2 SYGVQD (reference sequence). V lost 7 bases, J lost 1 base, and 19 bases lay in between. The CDR3 has 16 residues. The sequenced CDR3 bases are TGCGCCAGCATAACAAGGTGGGACAACCTCCAAGAGACC. This gives the protein CASITRWDNLQET. The whole CDR3 protein reads CASITRWDNLQETQYF.

Points on this clone: With the read ending 3 residues before the CDR3 end, the germline J gene is used to fill in that end. The chain links TRBV10-2 to TRBJ2-7; weak D call: TRBD2 (6 bases). Germline CDR1 reads WSHSY; CDR2 reads SAAADI. With 6 bases removed from V and 0 bases from J, the gap between germline ends came to 15 bases. The CDR3 runs 15 residues. The part of the CDR3 DNA that was read is TGCGCCAGCAGGGAGGGGTCAGGGTACTCCTACGAG. Amino acids: CASREGSGYSYE. The whole CDR3 protein is CASREGSGYSYEQYF.

On this clone itself: The CDR3 extends 3 residues past the end of the read, so its final part is completed from the germline J gene. The chain combines TRBV2 with TRBJ2-7; perhaps TRBD1 as D (5 bases). The V gene's germline CDR1 is SNHLY and CDR2 FYNNEI. This CDR3 region has 11 residues. V was trimmed by 6 bases and J by 6 bases, leaving 9 bases between them. CDR3 in amino acids: CASRDRGEQYF. The covered CDR3 bases are TGTGCCAGCAGAGATAGGGGCGAG.

Comment on this clone: The observed sequence ends 3 residues before the CDR3 terminus, with the missing tail filled in from the germline J gene. The J gene is TRBJ2-7, the V gene TRBV4-1; D is possibly TRBD1 (5 bases). The CDR3 contains 13 residues. Between the trimmed V and J ends, which lost 1 base and 6 bases, there was a span of 10 bases. The germline gives CDR1 MGHRA, CDR2 YSYEKL. CDR3 DNA (partial): TGCGCCAGCAGCCAAGGACCTAGGGGCGAG. The encoded protein is CASSQGPRGE. The entire CDR3 protein is CASSQGPRGEQYF.